This T cell receptor (beta chain) stems from a study of shared clonotypes between healthy human individuals (dated by TCRdb to the early 2020s). Looking at the study overall: A couple of women and a few men aged 18 to 49 years were included in the cohort. Libraries were prepared and TCR repertoires were sequenced by different laboratories using diverse techniques, in order to increase sequencing depth and limit assay-specific biases. The study deeply sequenced blood TCR repertoires of five healthy adults to estimate repertoire size and the extent of clonotype sharing between individuals. Between about 0.85 and 8.9 billion PBMCs per donor were obtained by leukapheresis. For each donor, three plates each were used for CD4 naive and CD4 memory, two plates were used for CD8 naive, and one plate was used for CD8 memory. Study-level results and caveats: Estimated clonotype richness was generally larger for naive than for memory subsets. Pairwise subsampling indicated that sequencing depth was expected to affect the degree of clonotype sharing among donors. Higher generation probabilities were observed for clonotypes shared by all four sorted-subset donors than for non-shared clonotypes. Because the study included only a small number of donors, the genetic and exposure-history diversity represented was limited. Incomplete sequencing was indicated by rarefaction of sorted-subset datasets, despite the large sequencing depth. Sampling was restricted to blood, and TCR repertoires in tissue are likely to differ from TCR repertoires in blood. When several donors were compared, the shared fraction of clonotypes was about 5% for naive CD4, 3.5% to 4% for naive CD8, 2.3% for memory CD4, and 0.3% to 0.5% for memory CD8.

TCR CDR3 regions were amplified from genomic DNA by multiplex PCR using the deep immunoSEQ assay. Genomic DNA extracted from each cell subset was distributed evenly over all wells of several immunoSEQ 96-well plates, and each plate served as one replicate. For sorted subsets, around 200 ng genomic DNA, equal to about 30,000 T cell genomes, was loaded into each replicate PCR. Purified libraries were quantified with a Qubit 3.0 fluorometer, sized on a Bioanalyzer 2100, and re-quantified with the KAPA Library Quantification kit. A separate single-read 150-cycle Illumina NextSeq 550 flow cell was used to sequence each immunoSEQ 96-well plate. In the paper's pipeline: The immunoSEQ output contained only junctional sequences without quality scores, so filtering could not match that applied to full-length reads. Sequences were annotated with PyIR, a Python wrapper for IgBLAST v1.9, using IMGT germline references to assign V/J genes and CDR3. Reads were filtered out if the reads had weak V/J assignments (E-value above 1e-6), no CDR3, stop codons, out-of-frame junctions, or ambiguous translated residues. A V3J clonotype was defined by an identical inferred V gene, J gene, and CDR3 amino acid sequence. Percentage overlap between repertoires was calculated by dividing the number of shared unique clonotypes by the size of the smaller repertoire. RTK rarefaction, the Chao1 estimator, and Recon v2.1 estimates of unobserved clonotypes were used to assess repertoire richness. For all TCRbeta clonotypes obtained by the gDNA method from a few donors, generation probabilities were computed with OLGA. The table was pulled from immuneACCESS by TCRdb, which kept in-frame rearrangements only. Such tables lose some clones; where checked, under half of the loss comes from unresolved V genes, and the rest has no known cause. V and J calls and clone size come straight from that table; D and trimming were deduced from the DNA. This sample is represented by around 700,000 clones; around 67% of them were singletons. The ten largest make up 1.7% of the sample.

Notes on this clone: Its antigen specificity is not known. Base qualities were left out, and no much larger clone turns up one base away. This same CDR3 is encoded by further DNA sequences in the sample.

Reading from cysteine to phenylalanine, the CDR3 counts 13 amino acids. The retained sequence is limited to the CDR3, 39 bases, with the frame set at the first base. CDR1 and CDR2 are read off the germline V gene as MGHRA and YSYEKL. Relative to germline, V is 0 bases shorter and J is 7 bases shorter, with 7 bases between their ends. Healthy HIV-negative adults with no recently reported acute infections or vaccinations were included as donors. Only Caucasian adults living in Nashville, Tennessee, USA were represented among the donors. CD4+ T cells were enriched by magnetic negative selection, after which naive cells were positively selected on CD45RA and the negative fraction was taken as the memory subset. Blood was collected by leukapheresis, and PBMCs were isolated by Ficoll-Histopaque density gradient centrifugation and then cryopreserved in liquid nitrogen vapor phase. Analytical flow cytometry was used to check the purity and quantity of every magnetically sorted T cell population. Genomic DNA was isolated from every sorted fraction and measured by UV absorbance on a Nanodrop 2000c.

Sequences were obtained from memory CD4+ T cells sorted from blood. This specimen's cell subset or site label, interpreted: CD45RA-negative fraction. The receptor chain draws on TRBV4-1 and TRBJ1-5; the D gene cannot be resolved reliably. The receptor was derived from a woman younger than 45 in good health. The CDR3 protein: CASSQDLRQPQHF. The bases are TGCGCCAGCAGCCAAGACTTACGACAGCCCCAGCATTTT.